This T cell receptor beta chain was profiled in a study of shared clonotypes between healthy human individuals. Remarks on this clone: The antigen remains unidentified.

Germline CDR1 and CDR2: MNHNY and SVGAGI (reference sequence). The CDR3 runs to 14 residues. With 5 bases clipped from V and 6 bases from J, the junction kept 5 bases outside the gene matches. The study, taken as a whole, reports: The naive CD4 repertoires of a few donors were compared, and approximately 5% of clonotypes were shared.

Replicate PCRs for sorted subsets used around 200 ng DNA; this equaled 25,000 to 35,000 T cell genomes. TCRdb keeps only in-frame clones here, not all; method: immunoSEQ multiplex PCR. There are 730,000 or so clones in the sample; 72% occur only once, and 1.8% lies in the top ten. The sequencing sample was made of memory CD4+ T cells sorted from blood. Subset described: CD45RA-negative fraction. The gene calls are TRBV6-6 and TRBJ2-7; TRBD2 matches 12 bases. The clonotype comes from a young woman in good health. The CDR3 DNA follows: TGTGCCAGCAGTCTAGCGGGAGGGCCGGGCGAGCAGTACTTC. It yields the protein CASSLAGGPGEQYF.